A single sample is the source of the 13 T cell receptor beta chains below, sequenced in a study of shared clonotypes between healthy human individuals. Libraries were prepared by immunoSEQ multiplex PCR; TCRdb keeps only in-frame clonotypes and omits some of them. This repertoire shows approximately 2,000,000 clones, around 92% found once; its top ten account for around 0.4%. The source material was naive CD4+ T cells from PBMCs. Noted subset: CD45RA+ positively selected. The receptors originated from a man aged 18 to 35 in good health. Some clones in this sample may be carry-over from other donors' samples.

Turning to this clone: Other DNA sequences in the same sample also yield this CDR3. The chain couples TRBV5-4 to TRBJ1-2; D perhaps matches TRBD1 (5 bases). With 4 bases removed from V and 5 bases from J, the gap between germline ends came to 9 bases. Germline-derived CDR1 and CDR2 are SGHNT and YYREEE (reference sequence). The length of the CDR3 is 12 residues. Here the CDR3 DNA reads TGTGCCAGCAGCCTGACAGAATATGGCTACACCTTC. Its translation is CASSLTEYGYTF.

This sequence joins TRBV18 and TRBJ2-1, with 8 bases that match TRBD2. V lost 4 bases, J lost 10 bases, and 6 bases stayed unmatched. Germline values: CDR1 KGHSH, CDR2 LQKENI. The CDR3 covers 13 residues. The CDR3 region is CASSLTRLAEQFF. DNA for the CDR3: TGTGCCAGCTCACTTACGCGACTAGCGGAGCAGTTCTTC.

The chain uses TRBV4-2 and TRBJ2-3; 13 nucleotides agree with TRBD2. With V trimmed by 3 bases and J by 2 bases, 11 bases remained unmatched. Germline lookup yields CDR1 LGHNA and CDR2 YNFKEQ. This CDR3 contains 19 residues. The CDR3 sequence: CASSHGGGLAGEDTDTQYF. CDR3 DNA sequence: TGTGCCAGCAGCCACGGGGGCGGACTAGCGGGAGAGGACACAGATACGCAGTATTTT.

The chain carries TRBV7-2 and TRBJ2-3, with 7 bases matching TRBD1. CDR1 and CDR2 (germline): SGHTA, FQGNSA. The V and J ends lost 4 bases and 2 bases, in that order; junction bases with no gene match: 3. The CDR3 loop spans 14 amino acids. The CDR3 loop reads CASSSDRNTDTQYF. In nucleotides, the CDR3 is TGTGCCAGCAGCTCGGACAGGAACACAGATACGCAGTATTTT.

J is TRBJ1-5 and V is TRBV19, with no clear D. The CDR3 is 16 amino acids. V dropped 5 bases and J dropped 1 base, with 15 bases sitting between them. Germline V gene sequence: CDR1 LNHDA, CDR2 SQIVND (reference sequence). CDR3 sequence reads: CASSAVSGRSNQPQHF. The CDR3 bases are TGTGCCAGTAGTGCAGTGTCGGGCCGAAGCAATCAGCCCCAGCATTTT.

The chain has TRBV7-9 and TRBJ2-7; TRBD2 might be the D (5 bases). Germline CDR1 SEHNR, CDR2 FQNEAQ (reference sequence). The V and J ends lost 7 bases and 0 bases respectively, with 13 bases between them. The CDR3 runs 14 residues. The CDR3 nucleotides read TGTGCCAGCACCCTGAAGGAGGACTCCTACGAGCAGTACTTC. This gives the protein CASTLKEDSYEQYF. The full variable domain, in which reference TRBV7-9 and TRBJ2-7 provide the parts outside the CDR3, is DTGVSQNPRHKITKRGQNVTFRCDPISEHNRLYWYRQTLGQGPEFLTYFQNEAQLEKSRLLSDRFSAERPKGSFSTLEIQRTEQGDSAMYLCASTLKEDSYEQYFGPGTRLTVT.

The chain joins TRBV7-8 to TRBJ1-3; D is undetermined. Germline CDR1 reads SGHVS; CDR2 reads FQNEAQ. Between the trimmed V and J ends, which lost 2 bases and 0 bases, there was a span of 8 bases. The CDR3 covers 15 residues. In DNA, the CDR3 is TGTGCCAGCAGCTTAATGGGCTCCTCTGGAAACACCATATATTTT. This translates into CASSLMGSSGNTIYF.

The chain carries TRBV6-6 and TRBJ2-7; D ambiguous. This CDR3 has 13 residues. The V and J ends lost 6 bases and 6 bases respectively, with 15 bases between them. Germline V CDR1 and CDR2: MNHNY, SVGAGI (reference sequence). The CDR3 sequence is CASSRQRLSEQYF. In nucleotides, the CDR3 is TGTGCCAGCAGCCGACAAAGGCTGAGCGAGCAGTACTTC.

The gene calls are TRBV18 and TRBJ2-1, with unresolved D. CDR3 length: 15 residues. The germline gives CDR1 KGHSH, CDR2 LQKENI. The V end was cut by 6 bases, the J end by 2 bases, with 14 bases between. The CDR3 loop is CASSEMPGTYNEQFF. In DNA, the CDR3 is TGTGCCAGCTCGGAAATGCCTGGGACCTACAATGAGCAGTTCTTC.

This CDR3 is CASSQDVASGVSQYF. The DNA of the CDR3 is TGCGCCAGCAGCCAAGATGTGGCTAGCGGGGTCTCGCAGTACTTC. This rearrangement joins TRBV4-3 to TRBJ2-5; TRBD2 agrees at 9 bases. Per germline, CDR1 LGHNA and CDR2 YSLEER. The CDR3 runs to 15 residues. V shed 0 bases, J shed 11 bases, and the junction held 10 bases outside the gene matches.

V and J are TRBV5-6 and TRBJ1-4, with D possibly matching TRBD1 (5 bases). CDR1 is SGHDT, CDR2 YYEEEE, per germline. Trimming removed 4 bases from V and 2 bases from J, with 12 bases in between. The CDR3 has 15 residues. The CDR3 bases are TGTGCCAGCAGCGGGGTGGGGGAGACTAATGAAAAACTGTTTTTT. It codes for CASSGVGETNEKLFF.

The chain is built from TRBV5-1 and TRBJ2-2; D is perhaps TRBD2 (5 bases). Per germline, CDR1 SGHRS and CDR2 YFSETQ. This CDR3 comprises 16 residues. The V end lost 2 bases, the J end lost 2 bases, and 13 bases lay between the germline ends. The CDR3 loop is CASSFFNRGNTGELFF. CDR3 coding DNA: TGCGCCAGCAGCTTCTTCAACCGGGGAAACACCGGGGAGCTGTTTTTT.

This rearrangement joins TRBV11-2 to TRBJ2-1; 10 bases match TRBD2. V dropped 0 bases and J dropped 0; count of bases not matched to a gene: 8. CDR3 size: 19 residues. Per germline, CDR1 SGHAT and CDR2 FQNNGV. The CDR3 DNA reads as TGTGCCAGCAGCTTAGATCGTGATAGCGGGAGGACCTCCTACAATGAGCAGTTCTTC. Translated: CASSLDRDSGRTSYNEQFF.